This T cell receptor beta chain is from a study of blood T cell repertoires in COVID-19. For the study at large: Samples representing acute and convalescent COVID-19 were sourced from the United States, Italy and Spain.

Per the authors' pipeline: Estimates of nucleated cell counts were drawn from the amplification of reference gene primers. Here immunoSEQ multiplex PCR was the method, and the copy in TCRdb shows in-frame clones only, minus some. The DNA was the basis for D and trimming; V, J and clone size are from that table. The table shows around 150,000 clones, with 65% to 90% occurring only once. This CDR3 has 16 residues. J was trimmed by 1 base and V by 6 bases; bases with no gene match: 5. Germline V gene lookup returns CDR1 SNHLY and CDR2 FYNNEI. The clonotype originates from a man in his 60s with acute or convalescent COVID-19. Material for sequencing was peripheral blood. The J gene is TRBJ1-4, the V gene TRBV2; TRBD1 aligns across 10 bases. CDR3 coding DNA: TGTGCCAGCAGCTCAGGACAGGGGGGAACTAATGAAAAACTGTTTTTT. Encoded protein: CASSSGQGGTNEKLFF.